Below, 24 T cell receptor beta chains from the same sample are listed, as sequenced in a study of T cells after yellow fever vaccination. One entry per CDR3 protein results from TCRdb running MiXCR on the 5' RACE reads. The repertoire holds under 500,000 distinct CDR3 sequences, with 15% to 20% as singletons. This material consisted of PBMCs, taken before the yellow fever booster vaccination. The receptor set was obtained from a man younger than 35 who received the YFV17D yellow fever vaccine.

The V gene is TRBV5-1, the J gene TRBJ2-2, with D possibly being TRBD1 (5 bases). The CDR3 is 16 amino acids. V gave up 4 bases and J gave up 2 bases, with 15 bases separating them. Germline loops: CDR1 SGHRS, CDR2 YFSETQ. The CDR3 protein is CASSPSGQGNTGELFF. Written as DNA, the CDR3 is TGCGCCAGCAGCCCGTCGGGTCAGGGCAACACCGGGGAGCTGTTTTTT.

This sequence joins TRBV20-1 and TRBJ2-5, with 14 bases that match TRBD2. The CDR3 loop spans 15 amino acids. V was pared by 4 bases and J by 2 bases, with 3 bases of the junction left unmatched. Germline V gene data show CDR1 as DFQATT and CDR2 as SNEGSKA (reference sequence). The CDR3 protein is CSAIRLAGGQETQYF. The CDR3 DNA follows: TGCAGTGCTATCCGACTAGCGGGGGGGCAAGAGACCCAGTACTTC.

The rearrangement joins TRBV5-1 to TRBJ2-1, with D unclear. The CDR3 is 14 amino acids. V dropped 1 base and J dropped 6 bases, with 11 bases sitting between them. CDR1 and CDR2 from the germline V gene are SGHRS and YFSETQ. CDR3 region: CASSLFRDGNEQFF. The CDR3 coding sequence is TGCGCCAGCAGCTTGTTTCGCGACGGCAATGAGCAGTTCTTC.

There are a few counts of this clonotype. CDR3 residues: CAWSVPRLAYEQYF. CDR3 coding DNA: TGTGCCTGGAGTGTTCCTCGGCTAGCCTACGAGCAGTACTTC. The V and J genes are TRBV30 and TRBJ2-7, with D unclear. Trimming left V 0 bases short and J 2 bases short, with 11 bases between. The germline V gene has CDR1 GTSNPN and CDR2 SVGIG (reference sequence). This CDR3 region has 14 residues.

This clonotype was counted only a few times. The chain uses TRBV4-3 and TRBJ2-1, with 7 positions matching TRBD1. Germline CDR1 LGHNA, CDR2 YSLEER. There are 17 residues in the CDR3. Trimming cost V 0 bases and J 0 bases; bases outside gene matches: 5. CDR3 loop: CASSQDLGDSSYNEQFF. The CDR3 DNA is TGCGCCAGCAGCCAAGATCTGGGGGACAGCTCCTACAATGAGCAGTTCTTC.

This clonotype was found many times. The genes are TRBV7-6 and TRBJ2-7; TRBD2 is a possible D gene (5 bases). The CDR3 consists of 15 residues. In germline, CDR1 is SGHVS, CDR2 FNYEAQ. V lost 1 base and J lost 7, with 17 bases in between. The CDR3 DNA reads TGTGCCAGCAGCTTAGGTGACTACCCAGCAGTTGAGCAGTACTTC. Its translation is CASSLGDYPAVEQYF.

This clonotype was counted a few times. V usage is TRBV29-1 and J usage is TRBJ1-5; D gene ambiguous. CDR3 length: 14 amino acids. Deletions cut 6 bases from V and 3 bases from J, with 15 bases between. Germline V gives CDR1 SQVTM, CDR2 ANQGSEA. In DNA form, the CDR3 reads TGCAGCGTAATCGGGCAGGAGACCAATCAGCCCCAGCATTTT. Amino acids: CSVIGQETNQPQHF. The whole variable domain, remainder taken from reference TRBV29-1 and TRBJ1-5, is SAVISQKPSRDICQRGTSLTIQCQVDSQVTMMFWYRQQPGQSLTLIATANQGSEATYESGFVIDKFPISRPNLTFSTLTVSNMSPEDSSIYLCSVIGQETNQPQHFGDGTRLSIL.

A few counts support this clonotype. This chain uses TRBV20-1 with TRBJ2-1, with no clear D. The CDR3 consists of 15 residues. The V end lost 0 bases, the J end lost 0 bases, and 9 bases lay between the germline ends. Germline assignment: CDR1 DFQATT and CDR2 SNEGSKA (reference sequence). CDR3 nucleotide sequence: TGCAGTGCTAGAGAGGCCGGAAACTCCTACAATGAGCAGTTCTTC. Encoded protein: CSAREAGNSYNEQFF.

This clonotype has just a few counts. The V gene is TRBV6-5, the J gene TRBJ2-7; perhaps TRBD2 as D (7 bases). V lost 6 bases and J 5 bases, leaving 20 bases between the germline ends. The length of the CDR3 is 15 residues. From germline, CDR1 is MNHEY and CDR2 SVGAGI. CDR3 bases: TGTGCCAGCAGAACGGACAGTGGGGGAGGGAACGAGCAGTACTTC. Translating it yields CASRTDSGGGNEQYF.

The chain combines TRBV7-3 with TRBJ2-2, with 8 bases matching TRBD2. The germline V gene has CDR1 SGHTA and CDR2 FQGTGA. The CDR3 length is 16 residues. Germline trimming cut 5 bases from V and 4 bases from J; bases unmatched to any gene: 9. The CDR3 sequence: CASSPGLGGPTGELFF. CDR3 DNA sequence: TGTGCCAGCAGCCCGGGACTAGGGGGTCCCACCGGGGAGCTGTTTTTT.

This clonotype showed up just once. The conserved closing phenylalanine or tryptophan is absent in this CDR3, likely reflecting a read error. The CDR3 protein is CASSYGHPGELFS. CDR3 sequence (DNA): TGTGCCAGCAGCTACGGACACCCCGGGGAGCTGTTTTCT. This sequence joins TRBV11-2 and TRBJ2-2; weak D call: TRBD1 (5 bases). V was clipped by 4 bases and J by 6 bases, with 9 bases between them. The CDR3 sequence is 13 residues long. Germline-derived CDR1 and CDR2 are SGHAT and FQNNGV.

This clonotype was found a few times. J is TRBJ1-1 and V is TRBV6-5; tentative D call: TRBD1 (5 bases). The CDR3 extends over 17 amino acids. Trimming pared 5 bases from V and 3 bases from J, leaving 22 bases between. CDR1 is MNHEY and CDR2 is SVGAGI in the germline V gene. This chain's CDR3 is CASSDSIKGRRDTEAFF. In DNA, the CDR3 is TGTGCCAGCAGTGATTCAATCAAGGGACGGAGGGACACTGAAGCTTTCTTT.

A few counts support this clonotype. The chain has TRBV7-8 and TRBJ2-2; D gene unclear. The V end was cut by 1 base, the J end by 6 bases, with 15 bases between. The CDR3 runs to 16 residues. The germline gives CDR1 SGHVS, CDR2 FQNEAQ. The CDR3 reads CASSLVILLSPGELFF. In nucleotides, the CDR3 is TGTGCCAGCAGCTTAGTTATACTGCTATCTCCCGGGGAGCTGTTTTTT.

The chain combines TRBV7-2 with TRBJ2-7; D gene uncertain. Germline V gene sequence: CDR1 SGHTA, CDR2 FQGNSA. The CDR3 has 12 residues. The V end lost 4 bases, the J end lost 0 bases, and 4 bases lay between the germline ends. This chain's CDR3 is CASSWSSYEQYF. CDR3 nucleotides: TGTGCCAGCAGCTGGAGCTCCTACGAGCAGTACTTC.

This clonotype was picked up many times. This chain links TRBV20-1 with TRBJ2-5, with 7 bases that match TRBD1. CDR3 length equals 12 residues. V dropped 5 bases and J dropped 2; count of bases not matched to a gene: 2. CDR1 and CDR2 from the germline V gene are DFQATT and SNEGSKA (reference sequence). Written as DNA, the CDR3 is TGCAGTGCTGGGACAGATCAAGAGACCCAGTACTTC. Its translation: CSAGTDQETQYF.

This chain joins TRBV27 and TRBJ2-7, with 10 bases lining up with TRBD1. Per the germline V gene, CDR1 is MNHEY and CDR2 is SMNVEV (reference sequence). The CDR3 consists of 14 residues. Trimming cost V 6 bases and J 4 bases; bases outside gene matches: 6. CDR3 sequence (DNA): TGTGCCAGCAGCTACGGGGACAGGGGATACGAGCAGTACTTC. This translates into CASSYGDRGYEQYF.

This clonotype was seen a handful of times. J is TRBJ1-5 and V is TRBV20-1; D call uncertain. The CDR3 covers 16 residues. Germline CDR1 DFQATT, CDR2 SNEGSKA (reference sequence). The V end lost 3 bases, the J end lost 2 bases, and 17 bases lay between the germline ends. Written as DNA, the CDR3 is TGCAGTGCTAGCAATTCGGGCCACGGTCGCAATCAGCCCCAGCATTTT. Amino acids: CSASNSGHGRNQPQHF.

The chain recombines TRBV5-4 with TRBJ1-2; D is ambiguous. This CDR3 contains 15 residues. Between the trimmed V and J ends, which lost 0 bases and 8 bases, there was a span of 17 bases. Germline CDR1 reads SGHNT; CDR2 reads YYREEE (reference sequence). CDR3 residues: CASSLERTVGRGYTF. CDR3 nucleotide sequence: TGTGCCAGCAGCTTGGAGCGGACGGTGGGAAGGGGCTACACCTTC.

This chain links TRBV4-3 with TRBJ2-2, with TRBD1 matching over 7 bases. This CDR3 contains 17 residues. Trimming took 0 bases from V and 1 from J; bases not matched to a gene: 5. Germline-derived CDR1 and CDR2 are LGHNA and YSLEER. This chain's CDR3 is CASSQDSRTGNTGELFF. The DNA for the CDR3 is TGCGCCAGCAGCCAAGATTCGAGGACAGGGAACACCGGGGAGCTGTTTTTT.

This clonotype has just a few counts. The chain links TRBV6-1 to TRBJ2-7, with D perhaps matching TRBD1 (6 bases). The CDR3 length is 16 residues. Germline CDR1 reads MNHNS; CDR2 reads SASEGT. V lost 3 bases and J lost 1, with 16 bases in between. The CDR3 here is CASSERTVGLSYEQYF. The CDR3 DNA follows: TGTGCCAGCAGTGAGCGGACAGTGGGGCTTTCCTACGAGCAGTACTTC.

The CDR3 spells CASSWGSEIPLHF. The CDR3 DNA reads TGTGCCAGCAGTTGGGGGTCAGAAATTCCCCTCCACTTT. This sequence joins TRBV28 and TRBJ1-6; D might be TRBD1 (5 bases). Germline CDR1 reads MDHEN; CDR2 reads SYDVKM. Trimming stripped 4 bases from V and 13 bases from J, with 14 bases between. The CDR3 runs 13 residues.

The V and J genes are TRBV6-1 and TRBJ1-5, with unresolved D. The CDR3 extends over 13 amino acids. Germline values: CDR1 MNHNS, CDR2 SASEGT. Between the trimmed V and J ends, which lost 7 bases and 8 bases, there was a span of 15 bases. Written as DNA, the CDR3 is TGTGCCAGCAATCCGAGACCGGGGAAGCCCCAGCATTTT. It translates to CASNPRPGKPQHF.

This clonotype has a handful of counts. In DNA form, the CDR3 reads TGCAGTGCTAGAGACAGCGGAGGACCCGATGAGCAGTTCTTC. It is translated as CSARDSGGPDEQFF. The V and J genes are TRBV20-1 and TRBJ2-1, with a possible D match to TRBD2 (5 bases). CDR1 DFQATT and CDR2 SNEGSKA come from the germline V gene (reference sequence). There are 14 residues in the CDR3. V was cut by 0 bases and J by 8 bases, with 14 bases left in between.

This clonotype showed up just a few times. The V call is TRBV5-1, the J call TRBJ2-5; tentative D call: TRBD1 (6 bases). The CDR3 is made up of 15 amino acids. V lost 4 bases and J 2 bases, leaving 15 bases between the germline ends. Germline CDR1 reads SGHRS; CDR2 reads YFSETQ. CDR3 residues: CASSPRTAVQETQYF. The CDR3 DNA reads TGCGCCAGCAGCCCGCGGACAGCCGTACAAGAGACCCAGTACTTC.